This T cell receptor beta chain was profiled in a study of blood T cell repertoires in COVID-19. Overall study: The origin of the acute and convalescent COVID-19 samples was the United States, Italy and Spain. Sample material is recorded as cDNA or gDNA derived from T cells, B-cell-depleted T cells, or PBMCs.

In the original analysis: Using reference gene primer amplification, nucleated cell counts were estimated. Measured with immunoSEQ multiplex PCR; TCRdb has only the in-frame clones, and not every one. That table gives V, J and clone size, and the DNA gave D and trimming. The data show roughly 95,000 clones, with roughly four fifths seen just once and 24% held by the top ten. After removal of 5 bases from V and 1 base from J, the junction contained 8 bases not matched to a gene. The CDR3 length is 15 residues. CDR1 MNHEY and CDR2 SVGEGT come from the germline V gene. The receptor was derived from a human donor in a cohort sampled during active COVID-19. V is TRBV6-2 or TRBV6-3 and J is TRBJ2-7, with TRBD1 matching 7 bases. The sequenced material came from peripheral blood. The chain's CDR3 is CASSKDRAASYEQYF. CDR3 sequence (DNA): TGTGCCAGCAGTAAAGACAGGGCGGCGTCCTACGAGCAGTACTTC.